One sample yielded the 3 T cell receptor beta chains listed below, sequenced in a study of beta chain features in type 1 diabetes. The whole isolated RNA underwent reverse transcription, so sequencing captured expressed TCRB transcripts. This table comes from immunoSEQ multiplex PCR, and its TCRdb copy is limited to in-frame clones, with some not included. In the table there are hundreds of thousands of clones, about 16% of which are singletons. Sequences were obtained from naive CD4+ T cells from blood. These receptors originate from a man aged 18 to 30 in good health.

This clone occurred a few times. The chain combines TRBV9 with TRBJ2-1; 9 nucleotides align to TRBD2. Germline values: CDR1 SGDLS, CDR2 YYNGEE. This CDR3 contains 16 residues. The junction had 6 bases not matched to a gene; V was cut back by 4 bases and J by 1 base. As DNA, the CDR3 is TGTGCCAGCAGCAACGGGACTAGCTTTTCCTACAATGAGCAGTTCTTC. This gives the protein CASSNGTSFSYNEQFF.

The rearrangement links TRBV28 to TRBJ1-1, with 7 nucleotides matching TRBD1. Germline V gives CDR1 MDHEN, CDR2 SYDVKM. Germline trimming cut 5 bases from V and 7 bases from J; bases unmatched to any gene: 10. CDR3 length: 14 residues. CDR3 sequence reads: CASSPGTVLIEAFF. CDR3 bases: TGTGCCAGCAGTCCTGGGACAGTTCTAATTGAAGCTTTCTTT.

The CDR3 sequence is CASSVIGGILTDTQYF. The CDR3 bases are TGTGCCAGCAGCGTAATCGGGGGGATATTAACAGATACGCAGTATTTT. This chain joins TRBV9 and TRBJ2-3, with 7 bases that match TRBD2. V gave up 1 base and J gave up 3 bases; unmatched junction bases: 8. The CDR3 sequence is 16 residues long. Per the germline V gene, CDR1 is SGDLS and CDR2 is YYNGEE.